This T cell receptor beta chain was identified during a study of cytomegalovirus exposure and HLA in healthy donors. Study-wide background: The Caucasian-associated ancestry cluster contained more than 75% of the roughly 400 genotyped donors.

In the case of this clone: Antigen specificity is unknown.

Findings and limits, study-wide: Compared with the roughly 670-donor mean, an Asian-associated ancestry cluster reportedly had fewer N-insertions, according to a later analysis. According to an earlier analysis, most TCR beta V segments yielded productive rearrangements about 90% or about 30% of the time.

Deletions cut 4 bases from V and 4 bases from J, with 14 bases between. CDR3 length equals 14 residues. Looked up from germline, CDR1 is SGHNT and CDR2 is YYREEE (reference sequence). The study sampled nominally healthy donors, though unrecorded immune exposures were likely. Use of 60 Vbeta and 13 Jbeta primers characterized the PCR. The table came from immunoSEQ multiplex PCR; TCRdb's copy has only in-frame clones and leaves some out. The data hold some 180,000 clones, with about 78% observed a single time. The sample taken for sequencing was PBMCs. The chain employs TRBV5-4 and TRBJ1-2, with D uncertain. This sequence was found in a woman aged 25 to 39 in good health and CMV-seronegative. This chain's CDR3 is CASSEYSGPYGYTF. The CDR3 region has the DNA TGTGCCAGCAGCGAATACAGTGGCCCCTATGGCTACACCTTC.